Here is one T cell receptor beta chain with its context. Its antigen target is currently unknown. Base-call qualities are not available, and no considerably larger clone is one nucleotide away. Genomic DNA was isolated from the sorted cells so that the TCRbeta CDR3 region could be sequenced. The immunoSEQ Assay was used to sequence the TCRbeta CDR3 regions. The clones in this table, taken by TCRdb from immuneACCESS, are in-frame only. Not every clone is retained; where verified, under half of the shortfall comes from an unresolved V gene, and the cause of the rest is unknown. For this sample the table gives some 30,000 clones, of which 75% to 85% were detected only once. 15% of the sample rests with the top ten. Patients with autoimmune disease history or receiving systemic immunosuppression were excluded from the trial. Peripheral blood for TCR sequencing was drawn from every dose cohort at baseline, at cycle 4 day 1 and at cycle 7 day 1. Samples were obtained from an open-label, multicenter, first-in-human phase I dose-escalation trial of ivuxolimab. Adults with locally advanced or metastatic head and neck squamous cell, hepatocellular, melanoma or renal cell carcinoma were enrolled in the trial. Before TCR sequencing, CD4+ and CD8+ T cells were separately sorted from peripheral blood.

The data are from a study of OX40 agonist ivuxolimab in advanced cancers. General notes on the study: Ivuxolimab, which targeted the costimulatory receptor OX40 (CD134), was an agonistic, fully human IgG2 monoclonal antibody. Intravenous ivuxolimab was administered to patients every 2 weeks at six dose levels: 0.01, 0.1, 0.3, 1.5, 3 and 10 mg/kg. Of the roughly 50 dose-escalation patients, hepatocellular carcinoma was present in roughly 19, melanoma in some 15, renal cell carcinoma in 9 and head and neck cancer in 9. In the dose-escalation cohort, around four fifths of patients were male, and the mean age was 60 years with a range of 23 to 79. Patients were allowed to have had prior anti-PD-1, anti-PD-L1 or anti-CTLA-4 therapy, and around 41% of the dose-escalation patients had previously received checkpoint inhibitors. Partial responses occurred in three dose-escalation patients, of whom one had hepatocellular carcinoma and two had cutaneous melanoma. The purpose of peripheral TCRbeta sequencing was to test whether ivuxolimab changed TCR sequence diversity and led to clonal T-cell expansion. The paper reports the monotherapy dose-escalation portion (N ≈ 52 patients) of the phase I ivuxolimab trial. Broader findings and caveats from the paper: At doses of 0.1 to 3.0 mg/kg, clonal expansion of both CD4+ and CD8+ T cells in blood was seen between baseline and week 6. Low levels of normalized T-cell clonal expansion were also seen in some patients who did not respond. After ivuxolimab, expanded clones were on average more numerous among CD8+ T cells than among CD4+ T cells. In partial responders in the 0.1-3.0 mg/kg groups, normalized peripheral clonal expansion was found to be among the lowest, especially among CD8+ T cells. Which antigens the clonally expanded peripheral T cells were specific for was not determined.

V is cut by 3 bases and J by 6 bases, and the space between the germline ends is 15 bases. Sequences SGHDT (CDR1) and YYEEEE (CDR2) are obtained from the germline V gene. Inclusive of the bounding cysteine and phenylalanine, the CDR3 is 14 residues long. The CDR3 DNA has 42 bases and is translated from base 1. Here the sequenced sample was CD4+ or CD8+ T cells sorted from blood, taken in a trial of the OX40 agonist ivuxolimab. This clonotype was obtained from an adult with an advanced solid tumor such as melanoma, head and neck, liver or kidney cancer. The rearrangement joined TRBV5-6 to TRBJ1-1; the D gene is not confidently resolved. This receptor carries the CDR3 CASSSVSEVAEAFF. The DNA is TGTGCCAGCAGCTCCGTCAGTGAGGTCGCTGAAGCTTTCTTT. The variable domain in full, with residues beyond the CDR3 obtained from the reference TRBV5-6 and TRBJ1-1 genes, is DAGVTQSPTHLIKTRGQQVTLRCSPKSGHDTVSWYQQALGQGPQFIFQYYEEEERQRGNFPDRFSGHQFPNYSSELNVNALLLGDSALYLCASSSVSEVAEAFFGQGTRLTVV.